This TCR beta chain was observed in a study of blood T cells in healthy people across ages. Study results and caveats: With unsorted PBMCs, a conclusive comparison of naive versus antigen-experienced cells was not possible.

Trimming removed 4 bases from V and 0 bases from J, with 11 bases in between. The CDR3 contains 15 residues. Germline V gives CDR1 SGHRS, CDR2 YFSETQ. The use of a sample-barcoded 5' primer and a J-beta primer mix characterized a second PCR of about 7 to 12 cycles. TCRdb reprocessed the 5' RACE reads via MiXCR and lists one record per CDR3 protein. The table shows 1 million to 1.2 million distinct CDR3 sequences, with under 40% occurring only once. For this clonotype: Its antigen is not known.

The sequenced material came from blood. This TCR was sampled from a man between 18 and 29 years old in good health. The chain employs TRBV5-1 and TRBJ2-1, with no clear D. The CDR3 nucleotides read TGCGCCAGCAGCGAAAGTGGCCGCTCCTACAATGAGCAGTTCTTC. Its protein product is CASSESGRSYNEQFF.